This TCR beta chain was identified during a study of T cells after yellow fever vaccination. The CDR3 covers 11 residues. Germline V gives CDR1 LGHDT, CDR2 YNNKEL (reference sequence). V dropped 1 base and J dropped 6 bases, with 4 bases sitting between them. This clonotype was picked up a small number of times. Using its own MiXCR run on the 5' RACE reads, TCRdb lists one record per CDR3 protein. The sample has fewer than 350,000 distinct CDR3 sequences, approximately 3.9% seen once. Sequenced here: PBMCs, sampled on the day of the yellow fever booster vaccination. This TCR derives from a man aged 18-30 years who received the YFV17D yellow fever vaccine. This rearrangement joins TRBV3-1 to TRBJ2-7; D remains unclear. CDR3 DNA: TGTGCCAGCAGCCAAGGGATCGAGCAGTACTTC. Translated, it gives CASSQGIEQYF.